This record looks at one T cell receptor beta chain sequence and its context. Its antigen is not identified. This entry belongs to a study of cytomegalovirus exposure and HLA in healthy donors. It was with 60 Vbeta and 13 Jbeta primers that the PCR ran. Assay: immunoSEQ multiplex PCR; the TCRdb copy retains only in-frame clones and omits some. The sample shows roughly 130,000 clones, 55% to 75% of them seen only once. V shed 4 bases and J shed 1 base, with 4 bases lying between them. Germline CDR1 and CDR2: DFQATT and SNEGSKA (reference sequence). This CDR3 comprises 11 residues. The study, taken as a whole, reports: The classifier reportedly diagnosed cytomegalovirus status with high sensitivity and specificity. Some highly shared sequence variants likely arose as a pipeline artifact.

Healthy individuals who donated bone marrow served as the donors. The receptor's source is a man younger than 45 in good health and CMV-seropositive. This rearrangement joins TRBV20-1 to TRBJ1-1; D unclear. The source material was PBMCs. The CDR3 sequence: CSANRNTEAFF. The CDR3 DNA reads TGCAGTGCTAACAGGAACACTGAAGCTTTCTTT.